This section outlines one TCR beta chain sequence together with its context. This sample was included in a study of blood T cell repertoires in COVID-19. Study context: Samples representing acute and convalescent COVID-19 were sourced from the United States, Italy and Spain. T cells, B-cell-depleted T cells, or PBMCs provided the cDNA or gDNA that served as material.

Under the authors' procedure: Reference gene primer amplification yielded estimated nucleated cell counts. The table came from immunoSEQ multiplex PCR; TCRdb's copy has only in-frame clones and leaves some out. V, J and clone size reflect that table, while D and trimming were determined from the DNA. Among about 100,000 clones listed, about 89% were seen once. With 5 bases removed from V and 5 bases from J, the gap between germline ends came to 15 bases. The CDR3 length is 14 residues. CDR1 and CDR2 from the germline V gene are LNHDA and SQIVND (reference sequence). Specimen: peripheral blood. The chain is built from TRBV19 and TRBJ1-2; D might be TRBD1 (6 bases). This receptor was obtained from a man between 50 and 59 years old with active COVID-19. The DNA of the CDR3 is TGTGCCAGTAGTGTGACAGGACGAAGATATGGCTACACCTTC. Its protein product is CASSVTGRRYGYTF.